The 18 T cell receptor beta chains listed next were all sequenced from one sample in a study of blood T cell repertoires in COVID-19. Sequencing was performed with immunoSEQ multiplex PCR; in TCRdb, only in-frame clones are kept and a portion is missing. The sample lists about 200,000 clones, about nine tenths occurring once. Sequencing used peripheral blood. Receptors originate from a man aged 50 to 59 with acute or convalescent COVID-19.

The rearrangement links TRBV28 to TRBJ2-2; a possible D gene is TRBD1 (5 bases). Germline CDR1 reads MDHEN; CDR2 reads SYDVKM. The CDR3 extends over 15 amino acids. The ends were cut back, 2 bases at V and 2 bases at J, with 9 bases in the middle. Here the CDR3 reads CASSLEGANTGELFF. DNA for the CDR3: TGTGCCAGCAGTTTAGAAGGGGCCAACACCGGGGAGCTGTTTTTT.

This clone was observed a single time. The CDR3 DNA sequence: TGTGCCAGCAGATTAACAGTTAATTCACCCCTCCACTTT. Encoded protein: CASRLTVNSPLHF. The genes are TRBV6-5 and TRBJ1-6; unclear D gene. The ends were cut back, 6 bases at V and 6 bases at J, with 9 bases in the middle. CDR1 and CDR2 from the germline V gene are MNHEY and SVGAGI. The CDR3 consists of 13 residues.

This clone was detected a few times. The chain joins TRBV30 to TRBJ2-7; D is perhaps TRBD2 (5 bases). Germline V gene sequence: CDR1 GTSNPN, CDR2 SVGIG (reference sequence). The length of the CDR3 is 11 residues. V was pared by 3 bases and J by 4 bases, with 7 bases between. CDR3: CAWRGGYEQYF. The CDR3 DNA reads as TGTGCCTGGAGAGGCGGGTACGAGCAGTACTTC. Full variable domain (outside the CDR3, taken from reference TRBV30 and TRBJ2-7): SQTIHQWPATLVQPVGSPLSLECTVEGTSNPNLYWYRQAAGRGLQLLFYSVGIGQISSEVPQNLSASRPQDRQFILSSKKLLLSDSGFYLCAWRGGYEQYFGPGTRLTVT.

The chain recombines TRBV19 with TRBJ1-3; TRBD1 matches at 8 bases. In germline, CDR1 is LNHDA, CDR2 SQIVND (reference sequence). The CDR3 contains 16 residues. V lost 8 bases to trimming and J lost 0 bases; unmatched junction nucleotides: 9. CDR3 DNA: TGTGCCAGTCGGTCGAGACAGGGGCGCTCTGGAAACACCATATATTTT. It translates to CASRSRQGRSGNTIYF.

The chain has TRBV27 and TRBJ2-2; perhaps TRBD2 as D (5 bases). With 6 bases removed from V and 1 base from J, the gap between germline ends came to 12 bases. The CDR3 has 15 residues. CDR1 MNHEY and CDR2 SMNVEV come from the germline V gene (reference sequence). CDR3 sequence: CASREAGLNTGELFF. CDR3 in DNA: TGTGCCAGCAGAGAGGCGGGCCTGAACACCGGGGAGCTGTTTTTT.

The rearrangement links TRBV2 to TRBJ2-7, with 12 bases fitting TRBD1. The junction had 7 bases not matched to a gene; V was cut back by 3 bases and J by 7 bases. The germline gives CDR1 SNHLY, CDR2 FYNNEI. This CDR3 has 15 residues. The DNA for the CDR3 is TGTGCCAGCAGTGATGTGGGACAGGGGGCCGGTGAGCAGTACTTC. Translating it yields CASSDVGQGAGEQYF.

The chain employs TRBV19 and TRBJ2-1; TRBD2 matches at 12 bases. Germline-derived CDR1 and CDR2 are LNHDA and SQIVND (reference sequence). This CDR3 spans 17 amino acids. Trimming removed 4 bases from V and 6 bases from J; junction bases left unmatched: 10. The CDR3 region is CASSKKGLAGHLNEQFF. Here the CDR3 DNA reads TGTGCCAGTAGTAAGAAGGGACTAGCGGGTCACCTCAATGAGCAGTTCTTC.

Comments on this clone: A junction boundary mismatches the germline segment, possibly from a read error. CDR3 in DNA: TGTGCCAGTAGTAATTCAGGCGGGGACAGGACAATGTATTTT. This codes for CASSNSGGDRTMYF. The chain joins TRBV19 to TRBJ1-5, with 8 positions matching TRBD1. The CDR3 consists of 14 residues. Germline V gives CDR1 LNHDA, CDR2 SQIVND (reference sequence).

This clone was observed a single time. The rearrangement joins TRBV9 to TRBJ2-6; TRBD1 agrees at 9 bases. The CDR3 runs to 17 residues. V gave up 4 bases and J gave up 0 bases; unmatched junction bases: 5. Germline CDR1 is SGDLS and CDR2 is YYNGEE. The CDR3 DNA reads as TGTGCCAGCAGCATAGGACAGGGGCTCTCTGGGGCCAACGTCCTGACTTTC. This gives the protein CASSIGQGLSGANVLTF.

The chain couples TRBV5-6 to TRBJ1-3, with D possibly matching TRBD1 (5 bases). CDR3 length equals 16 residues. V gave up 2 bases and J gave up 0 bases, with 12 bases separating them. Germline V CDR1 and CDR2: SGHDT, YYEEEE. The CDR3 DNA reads TGTGCCAGCAGCTTAGGGTGGGGCTTCTCTGGAAACACCATATATTTT. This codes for CASSLGWGFSGNTIYF. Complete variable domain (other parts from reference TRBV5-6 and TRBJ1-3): DAGVTQSPTHLIKTRGQQVTLRCSPKSGHDTVSWYQQALGQGPQFIFQYYEEEERQRGNFPDRFSGHQFPNYSSELNVNALLLGDSALYLCASSLGWGFSGNTIYFGEGSWLTVV.

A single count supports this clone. The CDR3 DNA sequence: TGTGCCAGCAGCTTCAGGGACCAAGAGACCCAGTACTTC. Encoded protein: CASSFRDQETQYF. V is TRBV11-3 and J is TRBJ2-5, with D possibly TRBD1 on 5 matching bases. This CDR3 comprises 13 residues. V was shortened by 3 bases and J by 0 bases, with 5 bases between the two germline ends. CDR1 and CDR2 (germline): SGHNT, YENEEA.

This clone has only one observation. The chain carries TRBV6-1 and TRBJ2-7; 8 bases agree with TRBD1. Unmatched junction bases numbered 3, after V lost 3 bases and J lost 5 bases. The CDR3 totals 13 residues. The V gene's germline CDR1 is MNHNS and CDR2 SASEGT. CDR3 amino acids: CASSENRGDEQYV. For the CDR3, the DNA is TGTGCCAGCAGTGAGAACAGGGGGGACGAGCAGTACGTC.

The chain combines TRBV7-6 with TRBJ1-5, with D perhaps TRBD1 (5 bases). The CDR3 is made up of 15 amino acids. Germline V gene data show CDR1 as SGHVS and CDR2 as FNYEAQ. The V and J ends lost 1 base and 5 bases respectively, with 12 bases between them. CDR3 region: CASSLGVGADQPQHF. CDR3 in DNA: TGTGCCAGCAGCTTAGGAGTAGGGGCTGATCAGCCCCAGCATTTT.

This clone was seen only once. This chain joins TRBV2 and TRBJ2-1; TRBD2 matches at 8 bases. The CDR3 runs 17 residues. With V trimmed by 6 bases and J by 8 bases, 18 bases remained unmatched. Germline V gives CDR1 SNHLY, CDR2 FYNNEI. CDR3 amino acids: CASRGFTGYPGGHEQFF. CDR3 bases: TGTGCCAGCAGGGGATTCACGGGTTACCCGGGGGGGCATGAGCAGTTCTTC.

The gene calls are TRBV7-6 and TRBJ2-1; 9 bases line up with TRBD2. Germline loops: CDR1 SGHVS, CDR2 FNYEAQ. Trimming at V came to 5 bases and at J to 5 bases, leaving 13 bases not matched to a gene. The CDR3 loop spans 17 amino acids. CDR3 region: CASSPTASGAVHNEQFF. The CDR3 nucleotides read TGTGCCAGCAGCCCTACGGCTAGCGGGGCGGTACACAATGAGCAGTTCTTC.

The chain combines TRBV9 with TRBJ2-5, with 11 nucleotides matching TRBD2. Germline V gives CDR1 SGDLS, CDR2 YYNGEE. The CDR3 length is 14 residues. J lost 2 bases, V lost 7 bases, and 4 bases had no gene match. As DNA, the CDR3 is TGTGCCAGCGGTCTAGCGGGAGGACAAGAGACCCAGTACTTC. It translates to CASGLAGGQETQYF.

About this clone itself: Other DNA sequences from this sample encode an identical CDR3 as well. The CDR3 protein is CASSEGGGNQPQHF. CDR3 nucleotides: TGTGCCAGTAGTGAGGGCGGGGGCAATCAGCCCCAGCATTTT. The chain has TRBV19 and TRBJ1-5, with D unresolved. With 5 bases removed from V and 2 bases from J, the gap between germline ends came to 10 bases. Germline V gene sequence: CDR1 LNHDA, CDR2 SQIVND (reference sequence). This CDR3 has 14 amino acids. The full variable domain, completed using reference TRBV19 and TRBJ1-5, is DGGITQSPKYLFRKEGQNVTLSCEQNLNHDAMYWYRQDPGQGLRLIYYSQIVNDFQKGDIAEGYSVSREKKESFPLTVTSAQKNPTAFYLCASSEGGGNQPQHFGDGTRLSIL.

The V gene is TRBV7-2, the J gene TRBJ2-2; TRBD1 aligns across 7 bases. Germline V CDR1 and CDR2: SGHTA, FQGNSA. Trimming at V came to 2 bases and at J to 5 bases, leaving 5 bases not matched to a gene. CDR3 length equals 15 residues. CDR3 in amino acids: CASSLRDSETGELFF. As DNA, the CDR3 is TGTGCCAGCAGCTTACGGGACAGTGAGACCGGGGAGCTGTTTTTT.